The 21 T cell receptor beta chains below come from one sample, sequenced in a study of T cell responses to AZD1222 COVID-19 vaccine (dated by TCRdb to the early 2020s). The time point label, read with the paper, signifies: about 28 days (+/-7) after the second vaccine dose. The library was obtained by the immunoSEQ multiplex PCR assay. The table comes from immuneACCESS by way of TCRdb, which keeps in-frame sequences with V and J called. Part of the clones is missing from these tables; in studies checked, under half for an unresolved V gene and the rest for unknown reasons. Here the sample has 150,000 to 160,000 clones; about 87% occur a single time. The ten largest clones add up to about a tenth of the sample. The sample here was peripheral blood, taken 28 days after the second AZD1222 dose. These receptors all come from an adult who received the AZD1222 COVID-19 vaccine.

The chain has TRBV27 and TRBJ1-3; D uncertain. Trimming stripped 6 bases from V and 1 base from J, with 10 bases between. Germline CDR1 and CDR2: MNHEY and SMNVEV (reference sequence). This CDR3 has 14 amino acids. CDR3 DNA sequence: TGTGCCAGCAGGACAAGATTTTCTGGAAACACCATATATTTT. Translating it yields CASRTRFSGNTIYF.

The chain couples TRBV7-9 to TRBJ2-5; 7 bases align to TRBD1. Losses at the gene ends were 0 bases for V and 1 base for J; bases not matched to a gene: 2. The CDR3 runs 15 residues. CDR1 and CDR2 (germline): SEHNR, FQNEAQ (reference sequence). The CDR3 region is CASSLATGFQETQYF. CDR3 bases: TGTGCCAGCAGCTTAGCGACAGGGTTCCAAGAGACCCAGTACTTC. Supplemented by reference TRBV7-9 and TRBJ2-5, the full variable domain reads DTGVSQNPRHKITKRGQNVTFRCDPISEHNRLYWYRQTLGQGPEFLTYFQNEAQLEKSRLLSDRFSAERPKGSFSTLEIQRTEQGDSAMYLCASSLATGFQETQYFGPGTRLLVL.

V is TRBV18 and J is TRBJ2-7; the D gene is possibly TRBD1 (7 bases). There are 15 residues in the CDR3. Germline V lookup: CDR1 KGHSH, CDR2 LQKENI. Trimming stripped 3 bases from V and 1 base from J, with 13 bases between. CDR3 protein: CASSPAGQTSYEQYF. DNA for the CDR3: TGTGCCAGCTCACCGGCGGGACAGACATCCTACGAGCAGTACTTC.

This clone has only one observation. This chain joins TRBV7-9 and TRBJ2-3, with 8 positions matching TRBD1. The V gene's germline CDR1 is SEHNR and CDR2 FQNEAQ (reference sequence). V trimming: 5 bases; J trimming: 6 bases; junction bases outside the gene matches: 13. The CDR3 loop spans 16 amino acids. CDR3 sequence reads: CASSQNQGAPSDTQYF. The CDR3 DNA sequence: TGTGCCAGCAGCCAGAACCAGGGGGCCCCTTCCGATACGCAGTATTTT.

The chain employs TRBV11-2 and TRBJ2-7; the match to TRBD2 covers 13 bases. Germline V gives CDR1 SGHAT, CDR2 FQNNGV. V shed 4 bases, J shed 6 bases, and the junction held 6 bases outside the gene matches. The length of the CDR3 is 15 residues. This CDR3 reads CASSSLLAGGREQYF. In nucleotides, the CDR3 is TGTGCCAGCAGCTCTCTACTAGCGGGAGGGCGCGAGCAGTACTTC.

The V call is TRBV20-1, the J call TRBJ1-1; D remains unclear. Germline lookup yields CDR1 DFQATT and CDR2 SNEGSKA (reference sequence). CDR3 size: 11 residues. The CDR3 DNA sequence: TGCACCCACGCGAAGTTCACTGAAGCTTTCTTT. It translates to CTHAKFTEAFF.

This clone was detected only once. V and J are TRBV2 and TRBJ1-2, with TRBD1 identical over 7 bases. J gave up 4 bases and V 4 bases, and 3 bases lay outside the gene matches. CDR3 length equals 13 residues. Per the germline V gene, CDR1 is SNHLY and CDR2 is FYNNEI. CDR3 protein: CASSGRDSYGYTF. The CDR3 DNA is TGTGCCAGCAGTGGCCGGGACAGCTATGGCTACACCTTC.

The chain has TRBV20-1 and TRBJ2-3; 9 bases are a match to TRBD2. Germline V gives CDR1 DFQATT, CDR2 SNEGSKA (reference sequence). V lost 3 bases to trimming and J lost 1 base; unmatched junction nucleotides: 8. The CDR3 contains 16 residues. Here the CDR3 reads CSASASGKSGTDTQYF. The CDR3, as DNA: TGCAGTGCTAGTGCTAGCGGGAAGTCCGGCACAGATACGCAGTATTTT.

The CDR3 DNA sequence: TGTGCCAGCAGGACAGGGGACTTCGGCTACACCTTC. Translating gives CASRTGDFGYTF. This chain links TRBV6-5 with TRBJ1-2; 8 nucleotides line up with TRBD1. CDR1 and CDR2 (germline): MNHEY, SVGAGI. With V trimmed by 6 bases and J by 8 bases, 5 bases remained unmatched. The CDR3 sequence is 12 residues long.

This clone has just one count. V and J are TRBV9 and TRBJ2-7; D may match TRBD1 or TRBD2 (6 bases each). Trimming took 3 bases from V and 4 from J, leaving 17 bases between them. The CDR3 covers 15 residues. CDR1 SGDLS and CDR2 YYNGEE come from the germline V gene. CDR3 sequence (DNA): TGTGCCAGCAGCGCAGGTTGGGGGGCGGGATACGAGCAGTACTTC. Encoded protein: CASSAGWGAGYEQYF.

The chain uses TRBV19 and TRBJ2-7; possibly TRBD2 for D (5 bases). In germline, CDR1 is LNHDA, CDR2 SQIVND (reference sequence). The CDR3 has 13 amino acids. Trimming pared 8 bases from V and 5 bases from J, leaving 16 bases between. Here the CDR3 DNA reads TGTGCCAGTGGTACGGGAAGGATCAACGAGCAGTACTTC. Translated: CASGTGRINEQYF.

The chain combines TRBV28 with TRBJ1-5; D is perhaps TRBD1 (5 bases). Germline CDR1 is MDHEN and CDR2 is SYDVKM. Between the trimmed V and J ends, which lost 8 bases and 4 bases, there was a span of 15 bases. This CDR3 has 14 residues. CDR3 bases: TGTGCCAGCCGGCCAAACGGGGGGAATCAGCCCCAGCATTTT. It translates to CASRPNGGNQPQHF.

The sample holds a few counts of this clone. This CDR3 reads CAWSSPGESYTF. DNA for the CDR3: TGTGCCTGGAGTTCCCCAGGGGAGAGCTACACCTTC. V gene TRBV30 combines with J gene TRBJ1-2, with D maybe TRBD1 (6 bases). The CDR3 consists of 12 residues. Germline V CDR1 and CDR2: GTSNPN, SVGIG (reference sequence). Trimming pared 2 bases from V and 9 bases from J, leaving 13 bases between. Supplemented by reference TRBV30 and TRBJ1-2, the full variable domain reads SQTIHQWPATLVQPVGSPLSLECTVEGTSNPNLYWYRQAAGRGLQLLFYSVGIGQISSEVPQNLSASRPQDRQFILSSKKLLLSDSGFYLCAWSSPGESYTFGSGTRLTVV.

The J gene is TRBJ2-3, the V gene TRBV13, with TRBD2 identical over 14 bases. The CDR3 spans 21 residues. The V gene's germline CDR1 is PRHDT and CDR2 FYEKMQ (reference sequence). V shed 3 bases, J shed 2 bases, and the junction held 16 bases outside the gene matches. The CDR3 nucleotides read TGTGCCAGCAGCTTTCGTCAAAGGACTAGCGGGAGGCCTCTCTACACAGATACGCAGTATTTT. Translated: CASSFRQRTSGRPLYTDTQYF.

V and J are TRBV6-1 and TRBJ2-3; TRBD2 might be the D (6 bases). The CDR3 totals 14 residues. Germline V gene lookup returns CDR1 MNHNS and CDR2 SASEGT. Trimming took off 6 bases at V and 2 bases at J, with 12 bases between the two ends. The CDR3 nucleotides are TGTGCCAGCAGGATGGAGGGGAACACAGATACGCAGTATTTT. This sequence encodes CASRMEGNTDTQYF.

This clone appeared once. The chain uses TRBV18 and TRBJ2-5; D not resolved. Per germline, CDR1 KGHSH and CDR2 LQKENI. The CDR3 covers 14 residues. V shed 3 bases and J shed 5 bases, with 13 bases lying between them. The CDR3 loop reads CASSPQSTLETQYF. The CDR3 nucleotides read TGTGCCAGCTCACCCCAGTCCACCCTCGAGACCCAGTACTTC.

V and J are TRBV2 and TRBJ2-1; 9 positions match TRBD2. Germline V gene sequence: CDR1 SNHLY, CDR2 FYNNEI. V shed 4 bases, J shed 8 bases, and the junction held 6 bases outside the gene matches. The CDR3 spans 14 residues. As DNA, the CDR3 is TGTGCCAGCAGTGGACTAGCGGAGGGGGATGAGCAGTTCTTC. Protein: CASSGLAEGDEQFF.

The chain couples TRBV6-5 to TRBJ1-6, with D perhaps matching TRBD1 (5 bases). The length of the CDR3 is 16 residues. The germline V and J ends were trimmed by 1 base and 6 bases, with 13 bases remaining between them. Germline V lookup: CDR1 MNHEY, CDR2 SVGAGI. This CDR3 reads CASSYYPGMGNSPLHF. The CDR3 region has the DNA TGTGCCAGCAGTTACTACCCAGGGATGGGTAATTCACCCCTCCACTTT.

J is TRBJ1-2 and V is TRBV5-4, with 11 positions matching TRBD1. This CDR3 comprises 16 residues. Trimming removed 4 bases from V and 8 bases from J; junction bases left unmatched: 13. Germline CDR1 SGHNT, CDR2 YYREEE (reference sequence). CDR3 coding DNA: TGTGCCAGCAGCCTATCCGGGACAGGGGGATTCATCGGCTACACCTTC. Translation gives CASSLSGTGGFIGYTF. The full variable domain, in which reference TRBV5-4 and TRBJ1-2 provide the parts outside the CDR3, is ETGVTQSPTHLIKTRGQQVTLRCSSQSGHNTVSWYQQALGQGPQFIFQYYREEENGRGNFPPRFSGLQFPNYSSELNVNALELDDSALYLCASSLSGTGGFIGYTFGSGTRLTVV.

Written as DNA, the CDR3 is TGCGCCAGCAGCTTCGACAGGGTAGAGACCCAGTACTTC. Translating it yields CASSFDRVETQYF. The chain is built from TRBV5-1 and TRBJ2-5; 7 bases agree with TRBD1. The CDR3 contains 13 residues. CDR1 and CDR2 from the germline V gene are SGHRS and YFSETQ. V trimming: 2 bases; J trimming: 4 bases; junction bases outside the gene matches: 2.

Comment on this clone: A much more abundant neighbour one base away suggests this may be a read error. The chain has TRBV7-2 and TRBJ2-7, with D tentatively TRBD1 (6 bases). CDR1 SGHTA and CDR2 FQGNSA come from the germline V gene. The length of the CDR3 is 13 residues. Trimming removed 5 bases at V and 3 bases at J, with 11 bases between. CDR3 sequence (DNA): TGTGCCAGCAGCGAACAGGGTGTCTACGAGCAGTACTTC. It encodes CASSEQGVYEQYF.